These 18 T cell receptor beta chains share one sample of origin, sequenced in a study of Ad26.COV2.S vaccination and SARS-CoV-2 variants. The repertoire was sequenced with immunoSEQ multiplex PCR; TCRdb's copy has only in-frame clones and lacks some. The data hold about 680,000 clones, with approximately 88% observed a single time. The sample's treatment: roughly 19 received Ad26.COV2.S at low or high dose, single or two shots; roughly five received placebo; per-sample allocation not given. Sampling took place 63 days after the first vaccine or placebo injection. The starting material was peripheral blood, obtained in a trial of Ad26.COV2.S vaccine versus placebo. The receptors here all came from a person aged 18-60 years who received the Ad26.COV2.S COVID-19 vaccine or a placebo.

The rearrangement uses TRBV5-1 and TRBJ1-4; D call uncertain. This CDR3 is built from 15 residues. Trimming removed 4 bases from V and 0 bases from J, with 10 bases in between. Per the germline V gene, CDR1 is SGHRS and CDR2 is YFSETQ. The CDR3 sequence: CASSPYGATNEKLFF. DNA for the CDR3: TGCGCCAGCAGCCCCTACGGGGCAACTAATGAAAAACTGTTTTTT.

The V gene is TRBV12-3 or TRBV12-4, the J gene TRBJ2-1, with D perhaps matching TRBD1 (6 bases). CDR3 size: 11 residues. Trimming removed 8 bases from V and 4 bases from J, with 6 bases in between. In nucleotides, the CDR3 is TGTGCCAGCGACAGGTACAATGAGCAGTTCTTC. Translated: CASDRYNEQFF.

This clone was counted a single time. The rearrangement links TRBV6-2 or TRBV6-3 to TRBJ2-5, with TRBD1 identical over 8 bases. The trim removed 2 bases at V and 5 bases at J, leaving 7 bases unmatched. CDR1 and CDR2 from the germline V gene are MNHEY and SVGEGT. The CDR3 extends over 15 amino acids. In nucleotides, the CDR3 is TGTGCCAGCAGTTACGTCAGGGGGCCAGGGGAGACCCAGTACTTC. It encodes CASSYVRGPGETQYF.

The CDR3 loop is CASSQGAQPQHF. The CDR3 region has the DNA TGTGCCAGCAGCCAGGGTGCTCAGCCCCAGCATTTT. The chain joins TRBV5-5 to TRBJ1-5, with D maybe TRBD1 (5 bases). The CDR3 consists of 12 residues. The germline V gene has CDR1 SGHKS and CDR2 YYEKEE (reference sequence). V dropped 4 bases and J dropped 6 bases, with 8 bases sitting between them. Complete variable domain (other parts from reference TRBV5-5 and TRBJ1-5): DAGVTQSPTHLIKTRGQQVTLRCSPISGHKSVSWYQQVLGQGPQFIFQYYEKEERGRGNFPDRFSARQFPNYSSELNVNALLLGDSALYLCASSQGAQPQHFGDGTRLSIL.

The gene calls are TRBV9 and TRBJ2-3, with 8 bases lining up with TRBD2. Germline-derived CDR1 and CDR2 are SGDLS and YYNGEE. V lost 1 base and J lost 4; bases outside the gene matches: 11. This CDR3 region has 17 residues. CDR3 nucleotides: TGTGCCAGCAGCGTAAGCGGGAGAGCAGGGGAGCCAGATACGCAGTATTTT. Translated, it gives CASSVSGRAGEPDTQYF.

The chain combines TRBV15 with TRBJ2-2, with 7 bases aligning to TRBD1. CDR1 and CDR2 from the germline V gene are LNHNV and YYDKDF (reference sequence). The CDR3 has 20 amino acids. The trim removed 0 bases at V and 2 bases at J, leaving 15 bases unmatched. The chain's CDR3 is CATSRDRRTGVLSNTGELFF. Here the CDR3 DNA reads TGTGCCACCAGCAGAGATCGTAGAACAGGGGTCCTTTCCAACACCGGGGAGCTGTTTTTT.

The V and J genes are TRBV9 and TRBJ1-1, with TRBD1 identical over 12 bases. This CDR3 is 17 amino acids long. J was trimmed by 6 bases and V by 0 bases; bases with no gene match: 9. The germline V gene encodes CDR1 SGDLS and CDR2 YYNGEE. The CDR3 loop is CASSVGDRGLPWSEAFF. CDR3 nucleotides: TGTGCCAGCAGCGTAGGGGACAGGGGGCTCCCCTGGTCTGAAGCTTTCTTT. The full variable domain, completed using reference TRBV9 and TRBJ1-1, is DSGVTQTPKHLITATGQRVTLRCSPRSGDLSVYWYQQSLDQGLQFLIQYYNGEERAKGNILERFSAQQFPDLHSELNLSSLELGDSALYFCASSVGDRGLPWSEAFFGQGTRLTVV.

The chain has TRBV25-1 and TRBJ2-2, with 7 positions matching TRBD1. Germline values: CDR1 MGHDK, CDR2 SYGVNS. The length of the CDR3 is 14 residues. V shed 6 bases, J shed 4 bases, and the junction held 5 bases outside the gene matches. The chain's CDR3 is CASSFTGATGELFF. CDR3 nucleotide sequence: TGTGCCAGCAGCTTTACAGGGGCCACCGGGGAGCTGTTTTTT.

The gene calls are TRBV11-3 and TRBJ2-1, with D unresolved. Germline V lookup: CDR1 SGHNT, CDR2 YENEEA. V was shortened by 3 bases and J by 9 bases, with 9 bases between the two germline ends. The CDR3 is 12 amino acids. The CDR3 sequence is CASSLGSGEQFF. CDR3 in DNA: TGTGCCAGCAGCTTGGGCTCCGGTGAGCAGTTCTTC. The variable domain in full, completed from reference TRBV11-3 and TRBJ2-1, reads EAGVVQSPRYKIIEKKQPVAFWCNPISGHNTLYWYLQNLGQGPELLIRYENEEAVDDSQLPKDRFSAERLKGVDSTLKIQPAELGDSAVYLCASSLGSGEQFFGPGTRLTVL.

This clone was detected once. A read error may produce the germline difference seen at one junction end. The chain links TRBV7-2 to TRBJ1-1; TRBD1 aligns across 8 bases. The CDR3 runs 14 residues. Germline CDR1 SGHTA, CDR2 FQGNSA. CDR3: CASSLDATGEKGSF. As DNA, the CDR3 is TGTGCCAGCAGCTTAGATGCGACAGGGGAAAAGGGTAGCTTT.

The chain combines TRBV14 with TRBJ1-2; TRBD1 is a possible D gene (6 bases). The CDR3 has 16 residues. The V and J ends lost 2 bases and 7 bases respectively, with 20 bases between them. CDR1 is SGHDN, CDR2 FVKESK, per germline. This CDR3 reads CASSQHGTRPGAGYTF. The CDR3 DNA reads as TGTGCCAGCAGCCAACACGGGACAAGGCCTGGAGCTGGCTACACCTTC.

This chain joins TRBV4-2 and TRBJ1-2; 7 nucleotides match TRBD1. CDR3 length equals 14 residues. Germline values: CDR1 LGHNA, CDR2 YNFKEQ. The J segment lost 4 bases and the V segment lost 0 bases, leaving 2 bases of the junction unmatched. In DNA, the CDR3 is TGTGCCAGCAGCCAAGAAACAGGGGTCTATGGCTACACCTTC. Amino acids: CASSQETGVYGYTF.

This clone came up a few times. The gene calls are TRBV9 and TRBJ2-7; TRBD2 might be the D (5 bases). Trimming cost V 4 bases and J 0 bases, with 14 bases left between them. Germline V gives CDR1 SGDLS, CDR2 YYNGEE. CDR3 size: 15 residues. In DNA, the CDR3 is TGTGCCAGCAGCCCTTACCTAGCCGCCTCCTACGAGCAGTACTTC. Translation: CASSPYLAASYEQYF.

This chain links TRBV18 with TRBJ2-5, with D unresolved. This CDR3 region has 15 residues. Trimming removed 0 bases from V and 5 bases from J, with 13 bases in between. Per the germline V gene, CDR1 is KGHSH and CDR2 is LQKENI. The CDR3, as DNA: TGTGCCAGCTCACCACCGGCAGGTCATGGGGAGACCCAGTACTTC. Its protein is CASSPPAGHGETQYF.

This clone was detected a few times. The chain combines TRBV4-2 with TRBJ1-5; 9 bases line up with TRBD1. Germline CDR1 is LGHNA and CDR2 is YNFKEQ. Unmatched junction bases numbered 1, after V lost 1 base and J lost 3 bases. This CDR3 comprises 15 residues. CDR3 region: CASSQGDRDNQPQHF. CDR3 sequence (DNA): TGTGCCAGCAGCCAAGGGGACAGGGACAATCAGCCCCAGCATTTT.

The rearrangement joins TRBV7-6 to TRBJ2-2; weak D call: TRBD1 (6 bases). V gave up 1 base and J gave up 4 bases, with 16 bases separating them. Germline V gives CDR1 SGHVS, CDR2 FNYEAQ. The CDR3 has 17 amino acids. CDR3 sequence: CASSLEALQGSTGELFF. The CDR3 DNA follows: TGTGCCAGCAGCTTAGAGGCACTTCAGGGGTCCACCGGGGAGCTGTTTTTT.

The V call is TRBV11-3, the J call TRBJ1-1; a possible D gene is TRBD1 (5 bases). V lost 1 base, J lost 2 bases, and 8 bases lay in between. Germline-derived CDR1 and CDR2 are SGHNT and YENEEA. The CDR3 covers 14 residues. The CDR3: CASSLAGENTEAFF. CDR3 sequence (DNA): TGTGCCAGCAGCTTAGCGGGGGAAAACACTGAAGCTTTCTTT.

This clone appeared a few times. This chain uses TRBV6-6 with TRBJ2-5, with 8 bases identical to TRBD2. The CDR3 runs 16 residues. Germline V gene data show CDR1 as MNHNY and CDR2 as SVGAGI (reference sequence). J was trimmed by 5 bases and V by 4 bases; bases with no gene match: 12. The CDR3: CASSFLLAGGGETQYF. As DNA, the CDR3 is TGTGCCAGCAGTTTCCTGCTAGCGGGTGGCGGGGAGACCCAGTACTTC.